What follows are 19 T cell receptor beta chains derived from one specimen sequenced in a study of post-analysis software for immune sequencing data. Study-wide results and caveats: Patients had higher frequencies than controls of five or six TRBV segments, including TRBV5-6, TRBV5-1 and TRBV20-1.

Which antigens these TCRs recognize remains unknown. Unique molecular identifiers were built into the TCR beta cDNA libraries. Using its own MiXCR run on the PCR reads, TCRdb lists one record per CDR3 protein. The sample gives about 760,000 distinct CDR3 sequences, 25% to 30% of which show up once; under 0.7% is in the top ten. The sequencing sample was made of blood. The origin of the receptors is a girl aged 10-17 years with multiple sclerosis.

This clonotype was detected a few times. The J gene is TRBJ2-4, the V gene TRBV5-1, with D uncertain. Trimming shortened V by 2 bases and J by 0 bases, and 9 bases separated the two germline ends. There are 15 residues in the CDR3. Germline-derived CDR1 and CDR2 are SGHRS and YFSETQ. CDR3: CASSFRRLAKNIQYF. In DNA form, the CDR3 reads TGCGCCAGCAGCTTCAGGAGACTAGCCAAAAACATTCAGTACTTC.

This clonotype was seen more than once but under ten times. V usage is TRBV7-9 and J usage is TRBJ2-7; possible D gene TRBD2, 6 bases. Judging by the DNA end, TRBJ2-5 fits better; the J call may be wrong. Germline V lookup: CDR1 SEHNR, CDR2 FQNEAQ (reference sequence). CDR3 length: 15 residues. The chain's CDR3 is CASSLGTGGLETQYF. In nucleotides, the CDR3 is TGTGCCAGCAGCTTAGGGACTGGAGGGCTGGAGACCCAGTACTTC.

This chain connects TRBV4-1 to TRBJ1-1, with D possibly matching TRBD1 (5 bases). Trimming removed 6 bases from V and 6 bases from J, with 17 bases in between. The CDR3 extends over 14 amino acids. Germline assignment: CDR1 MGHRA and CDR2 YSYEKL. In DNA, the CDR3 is TGCGCCAGCAGGCCCTTATCAGGGCTCTCTGAAGCTTTCTTT. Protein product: CASRPLSGLSEAFF.

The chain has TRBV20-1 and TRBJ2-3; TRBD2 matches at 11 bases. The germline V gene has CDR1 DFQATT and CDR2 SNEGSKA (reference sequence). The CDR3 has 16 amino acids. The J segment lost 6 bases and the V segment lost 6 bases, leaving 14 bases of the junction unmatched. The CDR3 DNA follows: TGCAGTGCACCCCACCGGACTAGCGGGTTTAGGGATACGCAGTATTTT. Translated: CSAPHRTSGFRDTQYF.

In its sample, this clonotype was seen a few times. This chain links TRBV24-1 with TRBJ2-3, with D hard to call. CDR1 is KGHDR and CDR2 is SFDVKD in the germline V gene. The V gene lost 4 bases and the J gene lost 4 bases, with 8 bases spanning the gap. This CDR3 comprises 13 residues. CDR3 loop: CATSDASADTQYF. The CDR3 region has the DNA TGTGCCACCAGTGACGCCAGCGCAGATACGCAGTATTTT.

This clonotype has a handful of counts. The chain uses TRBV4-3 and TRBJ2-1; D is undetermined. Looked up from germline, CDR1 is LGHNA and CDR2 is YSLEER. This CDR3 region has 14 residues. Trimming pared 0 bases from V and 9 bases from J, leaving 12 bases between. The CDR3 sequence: CASSQDQVRGEQFF. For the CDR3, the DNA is TGCGCCAGCAGCCAAGATCAGGTTAGAGGTGAGCAGTTCTTC.

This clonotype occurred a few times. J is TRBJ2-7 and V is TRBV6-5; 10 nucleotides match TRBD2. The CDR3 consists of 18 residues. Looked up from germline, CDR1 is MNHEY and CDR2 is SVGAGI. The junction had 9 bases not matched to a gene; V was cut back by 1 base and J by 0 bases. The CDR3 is CASSYFHPVAGGSYEQYF. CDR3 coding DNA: TGTGCCAGCAGTTACTTTCACCCCGTAGCGGGAGGCTCCTACGAGCAGTACTTC.

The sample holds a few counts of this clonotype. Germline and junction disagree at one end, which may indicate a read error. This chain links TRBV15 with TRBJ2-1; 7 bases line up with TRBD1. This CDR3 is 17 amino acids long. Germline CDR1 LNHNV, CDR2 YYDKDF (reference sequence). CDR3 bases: TGTGCCACCGGCAGAGAGAGAGGGGGCGTTATAGGCAATGAGCAGTTCTTC. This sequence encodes CATGRERGGVIGNEQFF. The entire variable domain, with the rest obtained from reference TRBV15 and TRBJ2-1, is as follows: DAMVIQNPRYQVTQFGKPVTLSCSQTLNHNVMYWYQQKSSQAPKLLFHYYDKDFNNEADTPDNFQSRRPNTSFCFLDIRSPGLGDTAMYLCATGRERGGVIGNEQFFGPGTRLTVL.

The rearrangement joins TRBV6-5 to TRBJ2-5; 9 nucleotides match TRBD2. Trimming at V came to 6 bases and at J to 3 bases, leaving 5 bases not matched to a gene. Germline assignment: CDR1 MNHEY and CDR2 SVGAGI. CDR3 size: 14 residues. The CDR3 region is CASSTRTSEETQYF. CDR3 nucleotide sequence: TGTGCCAGCAGCACCAGGACTAGCGAAGAGACCCAGTACTTC.

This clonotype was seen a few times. CDR3 DNA sequence: TGCAGTGCCACTCCTAGCGGGAGGGGGGGGAATGAGCAGTTCTTC. Protein: CSATPSGRGGNEQFF. This chain uses TRBV20-1 with TRBJ2-1; 12 nucleotides agree with TRBD2. Germline V CDR1 and CDR2: DFQATT, SNEGSKA (reference sequence). There are 15 residues in the CDR3. Trimming removed 6 bases from V and 7 bases from J; junction bases left unmatched: 10.

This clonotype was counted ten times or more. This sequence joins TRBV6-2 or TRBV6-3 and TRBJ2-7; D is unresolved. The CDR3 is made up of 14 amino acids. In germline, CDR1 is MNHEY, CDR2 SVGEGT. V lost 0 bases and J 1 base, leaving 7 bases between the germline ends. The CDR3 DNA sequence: TGTGCCAGCAGTTACTCGGCAGGTTCCTACGAGCAGTACTTC. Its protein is CASSYSAGSYEQYF.

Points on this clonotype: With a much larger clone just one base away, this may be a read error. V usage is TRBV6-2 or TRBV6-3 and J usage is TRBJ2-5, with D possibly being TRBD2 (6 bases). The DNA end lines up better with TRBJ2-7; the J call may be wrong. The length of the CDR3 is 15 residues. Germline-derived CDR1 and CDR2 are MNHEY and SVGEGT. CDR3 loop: CASSRRAGKNYEQYF. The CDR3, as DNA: TGTGCCAGCAGCCGCAGAGCGGGTAAAAACTACGAGCAGTACTTC.

The CDR3 DNA sequence: TGTGCCAGCACCCGGGGTCTTGCTGGCGAGCAGTACTTC. It specifies CASTRGLAGEQYF. The rearrangement uses TRBV6-5 and TRBJ2-7, with a tentative D call TRBD2 (5 bases). The germline gives CDR1 MNHEY, CDR2 SVGAGI. The CDR3 covers 13 residues. V lost 7 bases, J lost 6 bases, and 16 bases lay in between.

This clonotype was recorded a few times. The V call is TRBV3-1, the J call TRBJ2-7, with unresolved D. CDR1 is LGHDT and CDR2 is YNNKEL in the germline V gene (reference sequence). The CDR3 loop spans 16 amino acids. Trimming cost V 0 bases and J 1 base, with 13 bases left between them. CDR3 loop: CASSQDPPPLSYEQYF. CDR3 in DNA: TGTGCCAGCAGCCAAGACCCACCTCCTCTTTCCTACGAGCAGTACTTC.

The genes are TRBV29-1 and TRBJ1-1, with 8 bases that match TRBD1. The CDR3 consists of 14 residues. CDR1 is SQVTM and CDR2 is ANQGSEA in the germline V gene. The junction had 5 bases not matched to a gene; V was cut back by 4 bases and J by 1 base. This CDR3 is CSVVQGAPNTEAFF. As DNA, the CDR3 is TGCAGCGTTGTCCAGGGGGCACCGAACACTGAAGCTTTCTTT.

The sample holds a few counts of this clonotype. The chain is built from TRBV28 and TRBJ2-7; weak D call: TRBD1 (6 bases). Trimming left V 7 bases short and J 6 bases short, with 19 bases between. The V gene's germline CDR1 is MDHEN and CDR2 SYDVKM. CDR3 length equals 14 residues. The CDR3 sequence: CASIFDGGVSEQYF. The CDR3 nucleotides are TGTGCCAGCATTTTCGATGGGGGCGTAAGCGAGCAGTACTTC.

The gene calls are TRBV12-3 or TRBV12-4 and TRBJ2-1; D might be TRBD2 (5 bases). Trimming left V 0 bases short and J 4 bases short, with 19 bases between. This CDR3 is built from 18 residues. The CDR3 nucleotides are TGTGCCAGCAGTTTAGCGCTAACGGGGATCTTAATATACAATGAGCAGTTCTTC. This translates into CASSLALTGILIYNEQFF.

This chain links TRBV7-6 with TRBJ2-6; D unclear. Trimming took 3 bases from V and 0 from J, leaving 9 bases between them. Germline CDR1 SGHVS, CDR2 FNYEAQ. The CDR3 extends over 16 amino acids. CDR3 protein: CASSLDVTSGANVLTF. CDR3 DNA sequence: TGTGCCAGCAGCTTGGACGTGACCTCTGGGGCCAACGTCCTGACTTTC.

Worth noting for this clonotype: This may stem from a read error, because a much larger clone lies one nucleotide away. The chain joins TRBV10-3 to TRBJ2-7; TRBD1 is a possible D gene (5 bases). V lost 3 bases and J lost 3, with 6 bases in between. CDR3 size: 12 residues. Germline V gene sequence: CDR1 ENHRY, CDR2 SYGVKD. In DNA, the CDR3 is TGTGCCATCAGTGAACAGGACTACGAGCAGTACTTC. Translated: CAISEQDYEQYF.